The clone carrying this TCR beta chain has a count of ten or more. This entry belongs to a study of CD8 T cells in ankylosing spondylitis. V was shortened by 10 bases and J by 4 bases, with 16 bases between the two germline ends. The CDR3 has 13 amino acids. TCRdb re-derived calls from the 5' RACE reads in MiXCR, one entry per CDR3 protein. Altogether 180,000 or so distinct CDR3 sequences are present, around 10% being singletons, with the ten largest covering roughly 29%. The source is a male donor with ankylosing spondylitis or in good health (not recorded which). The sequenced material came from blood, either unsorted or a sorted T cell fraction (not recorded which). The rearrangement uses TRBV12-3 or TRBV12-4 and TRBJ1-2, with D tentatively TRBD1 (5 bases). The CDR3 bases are TGTGCCATCTCAGGGCCAGACTTCTATGGCTACACCTTC. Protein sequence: CAISGPDFYGYTF.